This T cell receptor (beta chain) comes out of a study of T cells in Graves' hyperthyroidism and ophthalmopathy. The germline CDR1 and CDR2 sequences are MNHEY and SVGAGI. This CDR3 comprises 13 residues. V dropped 2 bases and J dropped 2 bases, with 6 bases sitting between them. In this sample, this clonotype turned up a few times. TCR beta CDR3 region amplification was performed from RNA transcripts. Initially, a first-round RT-PCR of the TCR CDR3 employed the HTBI primer set. TCRdb analysed the multiplex PCR reads with MiXCR anew, one entry per CDR3 protein. The table lists about 640,000 distinct CDR3 sequences, less than 25% of them singletons, with around a third in the top ten.

The rearrangement uses TRBV6-5 and TRBJ1-2, with D unclear. Sequencing was performed on blood. This TCR derives from a man aged 30 to 45 with Graves' ophthalmopathy. CDR3 bases: TGTGCCAGCAGTTACAGTTTAAACTATGGCTACACCTTC. It specifies CASSYSLNYGYTF.